The 22 T cell receptor beta chains listed next were all sequenced from one sample in a study of cytomegalovirus exposure and HLA in healthy donors. The primer mix had 60 Vbeta and 13 Jbeta primers. Assay used: immunoSEQ multiplex PCR; TCRdb lists only in-frame clones, some missing. The table lists some 200,000 clones, under 70% of them singletons. The sequencing sample was made of PBMCs. These receptors were obtained from a man in his forties or fifties in good health and CMV-seropositive.

The chain links TRBV7-2 to TRBJ1-2, with 9 nucleotides matching TRBD1. The germline V gene has CDR1 SGHTA and CDR2 FQGNSA. Germline trimming cut 5 bases from V and 0 bases from J; bases unmatched to any gene: 13. The CDR3 consists of 18 residues. The CDR3 sequence is CASSRGRGQGGANYGYTF. CDR3 in DNA: TGTGCCAGCAGCCGCGGTAGGGGACAGGGCGGCGCTAACTATGGCTACACCTTC.

The sample holds a few counts of this clone. The chain uses TRBV11-3 and TRBJ1-1; 9 nucleotides align to TRBD1. Trimming cost V 1 base and J 5 bases; bases outside gene matches: 2. The V gene's germline CDR1 is SGHNT and CDR2 YENEEA. This CDR3 has 14 residues. The CDR3 DNA follows: TGTGCCAGCAGCTTAGGACAGGGGGAAACTGAAGCTTTCTTT. Amino acids: CASSLGQGETEAFF.

This clone has just one count. The chain has TRBV10-3 and TRBJ1-2; 8 positions match TRBD1. The CDR3 loop spans 13 amino acids. With 8 bases clipped from V and 7 bases from J, the junction kept 9 bases outside the gene matches. The germline V gene encodes CDR1 ENHRY and CDR2 SYGVKD. The CDR3 is CAISLTGTGGYTF. The CDR3 DNA sequence: TGTGCCATCTCCTTAACAGGGACAGGTGGCTACACCTTC.

This chain connects TRBV29-1 to TRBJ2-1, with 8 bases lining up with TRBD1. CDR1 is SQVTM and CDR2 is ANQGSEA in the germline V gene. The CDR3 contains 14 residues. The J segment lost 10 bases and the V segment lost 5 bases, leaving 13 bases of the junction unmatched. The CDR3 DNA is TGCAGCGTTATCAGGGGGCGGTACGATGGGGAGCAGTTCTTC. Translated: CSVIRGRYDGEQFF.

This clone was counted a few times. The V call is TRBV19, the J call TRBJ1-1, with D possibly TRBD1 on 6 matching bases. Germline CDR1 LNHDA, CDR2 SQIVND (reference sequence). The CDR3 has 13 residues. V lost 3 bases, J lost 7 bases, and 12 bases lay in between. Here the CDR3 reads CASSIQGKGEAFF. In DNA, the CDR3 is TGTGCCAGTAGTATTCAGGGGAAGGGTGAAGCTTTCTTT.

The V and J genes are TRBV5-1 and TRBJ2-3; 12 positions agree with TRBD2. The CDR3 loop spans 17 amino acids. With 1 base clipped from V and 4 bases from J, the junction kept 7 bases outside the gene matches. In germline, CDR1 is SGHRS, CDR2 YFSETQ. In nucleotides, the CDR3 is TGCGCCAGCAGCTTGCGCGTCCTAGCGGGGGGGTCAGATACGCAGTATTTT. This codes for CASSLRVLAGGSDTQYF.

The chain recombines TRBV29-1 with TRBJ1-6; D remains ambiguous. The CDR3 extends over 13 amino acids. V was pared by 6 bases and J by 7 bases, with 13 bases between. Germline-derived CDR1 and CDR2 are SQVTM and ANQGSEA. CDR3: CSVPTVGNSPLHF. The CDR3 DNA sequence: TGCAGCGTCCCAACAGTAGGAAATTCACCCCTCCACTTT. The variable domain in full, completed from reference TRBV29-1 and TRBJ1-6, reads SAVISQKPSRDICQRGTSLTIQCQVDSQVTMMFWYRQQPGQSLTLIATANQGSEATYESGFVIDKFPISRPNLTFSTLTVSNMSPEDSSIYLCSVPTVGNSPLHFGNGTRLTVT.

The chain uses TRBV7-6 and TRBJ2-1, with TRBD2 identical over 11 bases. V lost 5 bases to trimming and J lost 4 bases; unmatched junction nucleotides: 4. CDR1 is SGHVS, CDR2 FNYEAQ, per germline. The CDR3 runs to 15 residues. The CDR3 region is CASSAGTSGYNEQFF. The CDR3 DNA is TGTGCCAGCAGCGCCGGGACTAGCGGATACAATGAGCAGTTCTTC.

The rearrangement joins TRBV7-2 to TRBJ2-1, with 11 bases identical to TRBD2. CDR3 length: 15 residues. Trimming took 5 bases from V and 4 from J; bases not matched to a gene: 4. The germline CDR1 and CDR2 sequences are SGHTA and FQGNSA. The CDR3 coding sequence is TGTGCCAGCAGCAGTACTAGCGGGAGTTACAATGAGCAGTTCTTC. It specifies CASSSTSGSYNEQFF.

V gene TRBV28 combines with J gene TRBJ2-7; tentatively, D is TRBD1 (5 bases). CDR3 length equals 13 residues. V shed 7 bases and J shed 5 bases, with 15 bases lying between them. The germline gives CDR1 MDHEN, CDR2 SYDVKM. CDR3 bases: TGTGCCAGCATGGGGCAGGCTCGACACGAGCAGTACTTC. It encodes CASMGQARHEQYF. Full variable domain (missing parts from reference TRBV28 and TRBJ2-7): DVKVTQSSRYLVKRTGEKVFLECVQDMDHENMFWYRQDPGLGLRLIYFSYDVKMKEKGDIPEGYSVSREKKERFSLILESASTNQTSMYLCASMGQARHEQYFGPGTRLTVT.

The DNA for the CDR3 is TGTGCCAGCAGACCTGACAGGACGAACACCGGGGAGCTGTTTTTT. Translation gives CASRPDRTNTGELFF. The chain is built from TRBV6-5 and TRBJ2-2; D might be TRBD1 (6 bases). V was trimmed by 6 bases and J by 0 bases, leaving 11 bases between them. In germline, CDR1 is MNHEY, CDR2 SVGAGI. This CDR3 is built from 15 residues.

Only a few counts were recorded for this clone. V usage is TRBV12-5 and J usage is TRBJ1-1, with TRBD1 matching 8 bases. The germline gives CDR1 LGHNT, CDR2 FRNRAP. V shed 5 bases and J 0 bases; nucleotides not matched to a gene: 8. CDR3 length: 16 amino acids. The CDR3: CASGPEWTGMNTEAFF. CDR3 sequence (DNA): TGTGCTAGTGGTCCAGAATGGACAGGGATGAACACTGAAGCTTTCTTT.

Of note for this clone: The junction departs from the called germline gene at one end, perhaps through a read error. The chain uses TRBV4-1 and TRBJ2-7; D possibly corresponds to TRBD2 (6 bases). Looked up from germline, CDR1 is MGHRA and CDR2 is YSYEKL. The length of the CDR3 is 15 residues. The CDR3 sequence: CASSQIGTGSYGQYF. The DNA of the CDR3 is TGCGCCAGCAGCCAAATTGGGACTGGATCCTACGGGCAGTACTTC.

This chain uses TRBV18 with TRBJ2-7; perhaps TRBD2 as D (5 bases). There are 12 residues in the CDR3. In germline, CDR1 is KGHSH, CDR2 LQKENI. The V gene lost 5 bases and the J gene lost 2 bases, with 7 bases spanning the gap. CDR3 amino acids: CASSEGTYEQYF. The CDR3 DNA is TGTGCCAGCTCAGAGGGCACCTACGAGCAGTACTTC.

The J gene is TRBJ2-5, the V gene TRBV4-2; TRBD2 matches at 10 bases. This CDR3 has 18 residues. Germline V lookup: CDR1 LGHNA, CDR2 YNFKEQ. V dropped 1 base and J dropped 4; count of bases not matched to a gene: 12. The CDR3 loop is CASSQGGLAGEFVETQYF. The CDR3 nucleotides are TGTGCCAGCAGCCAAGGTGGTCTAGCGGGGGAATTCGTAGAGACCCAGTACTTC.

This chain uses TRBV9 with TRBJ2-1; the match to TRBD2 covers 12 bases. The V segment lost 4 bases and the J segment 3 bases; nucleotides outside the gene matches: 5. The germline V gene encodes CDR1 SGDLS and CDR2 YYNGEE. The CDR3 loop spans 16 amino acids. CDR3 protein: CASSPTSGGIYNEQFF. For the CDR3, the DNA is TGTGCCAGCAGCCCTACTAGCGGGGGGATCTACAATGAGCAGTTCTTC.

This chain joins TRBV9 and TRBJ1-5, with TRBD1 matching over 8 bases. CDR3 length: 14 residues. In germline, CDR1 is SGDLS, CDR2 YYNGEE. The V segment lost 2 bases and the J segment 5 bases; nucleotides outside the gene matches: 3. CDR3 bases: TGTGCCAGCAGCGTGACAGGGGAACATCAGCCCCAGCATTTT. Translating gives CASSVTGEHQPQHF. Variable domain in full (rest from reference TRBV9 and TRBJ1-5): DSGVTQTPKHLITATGQRVTLRCSPRSGDLSVYWYQQSLDQGLQFLIQYYNGEERAKGNILERFSAQQFPDLHSELNLSSLELGDSALYFCASSVTGEHQPQHFGDGTRLSIL.

This clone has a handful of counts. CDR3 sequence: CAISATGTSGANVLTF. The CDR3 coding sequence is TGTGCCATCAGTGCAACAGGGACCTCTGGGGCCAACGTCCTGACTTTC. This rearrangement joins TRBV10-3 to TRBJ2-6, with D tentatively TRBD1 (6 bases). The CDR3 is 16 amino acids. CDR1 is ENHRY and CDR2 is SYGVKD in the germline V gene. V was pared by 4 bases and J by 0 bases, with 10 bases between.

The rearrangement links TRBV21-1 to TRBJ2-7; the table's D gene call, TRBD2, was not cross checked with the DNA. TRBV21-1 is marked as a pseudogene. There are 13 residues in the CDR3. CDR3 residues: CASSSLEGREQYF. CDR3 in DNA: TGTGCCAGCAGCAGCTTGGAGGGGCGAGAGCAGTACTTC.

The J gene is TRBJ2-4, the V gene TRBV5-1; maybe TRBD2 (5 bases). The CDR3 length is 15 residues. V was pared by 0 bases and J by 6 bases, with 13 bases between. Germline CDR1 SGHRS, CDR2 YFSETQ. CDR3 residues: CASSLDTSAGNIQYF. As DNA, the CDR3 is TGCGCCAGCAGCTTGGACACTTCGGCGGGAAACATTCAGTACTTC.

J is TRBJ1-4 and V is TRBV15, with a possible D match to TRBD1 (5 bases). Trimming pared 1 base from V and 8 bases from J, leaving 14 bases between. CDR3 length: 15 residues. Germline V CDR1 and CDR2: LNHNV, YYDKDF (reference sequence). CDR3 nucleotides: TGTGCCACCAGCAGAGGAAATACAGGTTGGGAAAAACTGTTTTTT. This codes for CATSRGNTGWEKLFF. Looking up the rest from reference TRBV15 and TRBJ1-4 gives the full variable domain: DAMVIQNPRYQVTQFGKPVTLSCSQTLNHNVMYWYQQKSSQAPKLLFHYYDKDFNNEADTPDNFQSRRPNTSFCFLDIRSPGLGDTAMYLCATSRGNTGWEKLFFGSGTQLSVL.

The chain combines TRBV19 with TRBJ2-2; D might be TRBD1 (5 bases). The germline V gene encodes CDR1 LNHDA and CDR2 SQIVND (reference sequence). The CDR3 totals 17 residues. Trimming stripped 3 bases from V and 0 bases from J, with 14 bases between. The DNA for the CDR3 is TGTGCCAGTAGTATCCCCCTGACAGTGACGAACACCGGGGAGCTGTTTTTT. This encodes CASSIPLTVTNTGELFF.